This TCR beta chain was documented in a study of blood T cell repertoires in COVID-19. As for the study in general: The samples span acute and convalescent COVID-19 from the United States, Italy and Spain. From T cells, B-cell-depleted T cells, or PBMCs came the material, which was cDNA or gDNA.

Looked up from germline, CDR1 is MNHEY and CDR2 is SVGAGI. V was clipped by 2 bases and J by 1 base; unmatched bases: 4. The CDR3 consists of 15 residues. Original handling: Reference gene primer amplification gave estimated nucleated cell counts. Clones were sequenced by immunoSEQ multiplex PCR, and TCRdb holds only the in-frame ones, with some missing. V, J and clone size reflect that table, while D and trimming were determined from the DNA. The table shows a few hundred thousand clones, with about 87% occurring only once. Source material: peripheral blood. This TCR derives from a woman aged 25-40 years who had recovered from COVID-19. The rearrangement joins TRBV6-5 to TRBJ2-7; 8 nucleotides match TRBD1. Here the CDR3 reads CASSYLGQGSYEQYF. The CDR3 nucleotides read TGTGCCAGCAGTTACCTAGGACAGGGATCCTACGAGCAGTACTTC.